The 9 T cell receptor beta chains below were found in one sample sequenced in a study of blood T cell repertoires in COVID-19. Here immunoSEQ multiplex PCR was the method, and the copy in TCRdb shows in-frame clones only, minus some. The sample carries fewer than 200,000 clones, 70% to 85% recorded once. Source material: peripheral blood. The receptors here all came from an elderly woman with acute or convalescent COVID-19.

The rearrangement joins TRBV2 to TRBJ2-7; 9 bases are shared with TRBD2. Germline CDR1 reads SNHLY; CDR2 reads FYNNEI. The CDR3 is made up of 15 amino acids. V trimming: 7 bases; J trimming: 3 bases; junction bases outside the gene matches: 10. In nucleotides, the CDR3 is TGTGCCAGCAAGGCCATAGCGGGAGCGAACTACGAGCAGTACTTC. This gives the protein CASKAIAGANYEQYF.

The rearrangement links TRBV15 to TRBJ1-1; 8 bases are shared with TRBD1. This CDR3 region has 13 residues. Germline V CDR1 and CDR2: LNHNV, YYDKDF (reference sequence). The V segment lost 10 bases and the J segment 4 bases; nucleotides outside the gene matches: 8. Written as DNA, the CDR3 is TGTGCCATCGGCTACAGGGGGTCCACTGAAGCTTTCTTT. This sequence encodes CAIGYRGSTEAFF.

The chain uses TRBV5-1 and TRBJ2-7; D perhaps matches TRBD1 (6 bases). V dropped 0 bases and J dropped 2 bases, with 12 bases sitting between them. The CDR3 loop spans 15 amino acids. Germline values: CDR1 SGHRS, CDR2 YFSETQ. The CDR3 DNA follows: TGCGCCAGCAGCTTGGCAGGGGCCGGCACCTACGAGCAGTACTTC. Protein sequence: CASSLAGAGTYEQYF.

The chain combines TRBV2 with TRBJ1-2, with D maybe TRBD1 (6 bases). The germline V and J ends were trimmed by 3 bases and 2 bases, with 16 bases remaining between them. Germline V gene lookup returns CDR1 SNHLY and CDR2 FYNNEI. The CDR3 spans 16 residues. The CDR3 loop reads CASSDRGRTTNYGYTF. CDR3 nucleotides: TGTGCCAGCAGTGACAGGGGACGGACGACAAACTATGGCTACACCTTC.

This clone has just a few counts. CDR3 loop: CASSLGQGNGYTF. In DNA, the CDR3 is TGTGCCAGCAGCTTGGGGCAGGGTAATGGCTACACCTTC. This chain uses TRBV5-6 with TRBJ1-2; D may be TRBD1 (5 bases). This CDR3 has 13 residues. V gave up 0 bases and J gave up 6 bases, with 9 bases separating them. Germline V gene lookup returns CDR1 SGHDT and CDR2 YYEEEE.

This clone was seen only once. This chain links TRBV6-2 or TRBV6-3 with TRBJ1-5, with a tentative D call TRBD1 (6 bases). The germline V and J ends were trimmed by 2 bases and 0 bases, with 17 bases remaining between them. Germline loops: CDR1 MNHEY, CDR2 SVGEGT. The CDR3 extends over 18 amino acids. CDR3 residues: CASSYPGHQLYSNQPQHF. The DNA of the CDR3 is TGTGCCAGCAGTTACCCGGGACACCAACTTTATAGCAATCAGCCCCAGCATTTT.

This clone has only one observation. The gene calls are TRBV6-5 and TRBJ1-2; TRBD1 matches at 7 bases. The germline CDR1 and CDR2 sequences are MNHEY and SVGAGI. The V gene end was trimmed by 5 bases and the J gene end by 13 bases; junction bases not matched to a gene: 13. This CDR3 is built from 13 residues. The CDR3 DNA sequence: TGTGCCAGCAGTATCCCGGGACAGTGGTCGAGCACCTTC. Protein: CASSIPGQWSSTF.

The chain carries TRBV5-1 and TRBJ1-1; 8 bases are a match to TRBD1. Per the germline V gene, CDR1 is SGHRS and CDR2 is YFSETQ. V shed 2 bases and J 6 bases; nucleotides not matched to a gene: 9. The CDR3 totals 15 residues. CDR3 bases: TGCGCCAGCAGCTTCTACAGGGGGAGCACGGCTGAAGCTTTCTTT. As protein: CASSFYRGSTAEAFF.

Of note for this clone: This specimen includes other DNA sequences encoding the same CDR3. This chain uses TRBV4-3 with TRBJ1-5, with a possible D match to TRBD1 (6 bases). Germline-derived CDR1 and CDR2 are LGHNA and YSLEER. Trimming took off 0 bases at V and 7 bases at J, with 13 bases between the two ends. The CDR3 is 15 residues long. CDR3 amino acids: CASSQEAGGGQPQHF. The CDR3 nucleotides are TGCGCCAGCAGCCAAGAAGCGGGGGGCGGACAGCCCCAGCATTTT.